Listed here are 31 T cell receptor beta chains from one sample, sequenced in a study of cytomegalovirus exposure and HLA in healthy donors. 13 Jbeta primers and 60 Vbeta primers were used for the PCR. TCRdb keeps only in-frame clones here, not all; method: immunoSEQ multiplex PCR. The profile shows more than 100,000 clones, 80% of them singletons. The sequencing sample was made of PBMCs. The receptors derive from a middle-aged man in good health and CMV-seronegative.

The rearrangement joins TRBV28 to TRBJ1-6, with TRBD1 matching 9 bases. CDR1 and CDR2 from the germline V gene are MDHEN and SYDVKM. The CDR3 totals 14 residues. After removal of 6 bases from V and 10 bases from J, the junction contained 7 bases not matched to a gene. CDR3 in amino acids: CASRRDREESPLHF. CDR3 sequence (DNA): TGTGCCAGCAGGCGGGACAGGGAGGAGTCACCCCTCCACTTT.

The V gene is TRBV6-1, the J gene TRBJ2-1, with D hard to call. The CDR3 is 11 residues long. Trimming shortened V by 8 bases and J by 10 bases, and 12 bases separated the two germline ends. Looked up from germline, CDR1 is MNHNS and CDR2 is SASEGT. The CDR3 nucleotides are TGTGCCAGCGAGGCTAGAAGGGAGCAGTTCTTC. It codes for CASEARREQFF.

The CDR3 loop is CASTDRGPTGELFF. CDR3 nucleotides: TGTGCCAGCACAGACAGGGGGCCCACCGGGGAGCTGTTTTTT. V usage is TRBV2 and J usage is TRBJ2-2; TRBD1 aligns across 10 bases. This CDR3 has 14 residues. V shed 7 bases, J shed 4 bases, and the junction held 3 bases outside the gene matches. CDR1 SNHLY and CDR2 FYNNEI come from the germline V gene.

The J gene is TRBJ2-5, the V gene TRBV2, with 8 bases that match TRBD2. The CDR3 has 14 amino acids. CDR1 is SNHLY and CDR2 is FYNNEI in the germline V gene. Trimming cost V 5 bases and J 5 bases; bases outside gene matches: 7. CDR3 DNA sequence: TGTGCCAGCAGTCGGGGGGGTTTGGGGGAGACCCAGTACTTC. Translating gives CASSRGGLGETQYF. The complete variable domain, with remaining parts taken from reference TRBV2 and TRBJ2-5, reads EPEVTQTPSHQVTQMGQEVILRCVPISNHLYFYWYRQILGQKVEFLVSFYNNEISEKSEIFDDQFSVERPDGSNFTLKIRSTKLEDSAMYFCASSRGGLGETQYFGPGTRLLVL.

The chain links TRBV28 to TRBJ2-1; TRBD2 matches at 9 bases. The V segment lost 1 base and the J segment 5 bases; nucleotides outside the gene matches: 3. From germline, CDR1 is MDHEN and CDR2 SYDVKM. The CDR3 loop spans 15 amino acids. The CDR3 here is CASSLSAGGNNEQFF. The CDR3, as DNA: TGTGCCAGCAGTTTATCAGCGGGAGGAAACAATGAGCAGTTCTTC.

V gene TRBV7-9 combines with J gene TRBJ1-2; D remains ambiguous. Germline CDR1 is SEHNR and CDR2 is FQNEAQ (reference sequence). The CDR3 totals 11 residues. Trimming left V 3 bases short and J 8 bases short, with 7 bases between. The CDR3 region has the DNA TGTGCCAGCAGCTTTTATTCCGGCTACACCTTC. It is translated as CASSFYSGYTF.

The chain employs TRBV5-1 and TRBJ2-2; 9 bases map to TRBD1. V dropped 4 bases and J dropped 1; count of bases not matched to a gene: 2. The CDR3 contains 15 residues. Germline V gene sequence: CDR1 SGHRS, CDR2 YFSETQ. CDR3 nucleotide sequence: TGCGCCAGCAGCACGGGACAGGGGAACACCGGGGAGCTGTTTTTT. Its protein is CASSTGQGNTGELFF.

This chain links TRBV7-8 with TRBJ2-7; weak D call: TRBD2 (5 bases). CDR1 SGHVS and CDR2 FQNEAQ come from the germline V gene. Deletions cut 2 bases from V and 2 bases from J, with 10 bases between. The CDR3 is 14 amino acids. CDR3 coding DNA: TGTGCCAGCAGCTTATCCCCAGCGGCCTACGAGCAGTACTTC. Amino acids: CASSLSPAAYEQYF. Supplemented by reference TRBV7-8 and TRBJ2-7, the full variable domain reads GAGVSQSPRYKVAKRGQDVALRCDPISGHVSLFWYQQALGQGPEFLTYFQNEAQLDKSGLPSDRFFAERPEGSVSTLKIQRTQQEDSAVYLCASSLSPAAYEQYFGPGTRLTVT.

This clone was recorded only once. The chain has TRBV27 and TRBJ1-1; D is ambiguous. This CDR3 is 13 amino acids long. V lost 2 bases and J lost 1, with 5 bases in between. CDR1 is MNHEY, CDR2 SMNVEV, per germline (reference sequence). CDR3 sequence: CASSLNRNTEAFF. CDR3 nucleotides: TGTGCCAGCAGTTTAAATCGGAACACTGAAGCTTTCTTT.

J is TRBJ2-2 and V is TRBV7-6; 7 bases agree with TRBD1. The CDR3 sequence is 15 residues long. Trimming cost V 2 bases and J 4 bases; bases outside gene matches: 4. Germline CDR1 SGHVS, CDR2 FNYEAQ. CDR3 loop: CASSLRQGRTGELFF. The CDR3 DNA is TGTGCCAGCAGCTTACGACAGGGTCGCACCGGGGAGCTGTTTTTT.

For the CDR3, the DNA is TGCGCCAGCACTTCCCGCCCGGGGGTACCCTACGAGCAGTACTTC. Protein product: CASTSRPGVPYEQYF. V gene TRBV5-1 combines with J gene TRBJ2-7; perhaps TRBD2 as D (6 bases). CDR1 and CDR2 (germline): SGHRS, YFSETQ. CDR3 length: 15 amino acids. V was trimmed by 6 bases and J by 2 bases, leaving 18 bases between them.

The chain employs TRBV5-1 and TRBJ2-6, with unresolved D. The CDR3 contains 15 residues. Germline CDR1 SGHRS, CDR2 YFSETQ. The V and J ends lost 1 base and 0 bases respectively, with 5 bases between them. The CDR3 nucleotides read TGCGCCAGCAGCTTGTCCGGCTCTGGGGCCAACGTCCTGACTTTC. It codes for CASSLSGSGANVLTF.

The chain recombines TRBV2 with TRBJ1-5; D gene uncertain. The CDR3 is 11 amino acids. V lost 4 bases to trimming and J lost 9 bases, with 7 bases between them. CDR1 and CDR2 (germline): SNHLY, FYNNEI. CDR3 region: CASSVIGPQHF. Here the CDR3 DNA reads TGTGCCAGCAGTGTCATCGGGCCCCAGCATTTT.

The CDR3 DNA reads TGCGCCAGCAGCCCCGAGGGCAGCAGGACCGGGGAGCTGTTTTTT. This gives the protein CASSPEGSRTGELFF. The J gene is TRBJ2-2, the V gene TRBV5-1; D is perhaps TRBD2 (5 bases). V was shortened by 4 bases and J by 5 bases, with 15 bases between the two germline ends. The CDR3 consists of 15 residues. Germline V lookup: CDR1 SGHRS, CDR2 YFSETQ. The full variable domain, rest sourced from reference TRBV5-1 and TRBJ2-2, is KAGVTQTPRYLIKTRGQQVTLSCSPISGHRSVSWYQQTPGQGLQFLFEYFSETQRNKGNFPGRFSGRQFSNSRSEMNVSTLELGDSALYLCASSPEGSRTGELFFGEGSRLTVL.

This CDR3 is CASSRQGSYEQYF. In nucleotides, the CDR3 is TGTGCCAGTAGTAGACAGGGTTCCTACGAGCAGTACTTC. The chain links TRBV19 to TRBJ2-7; 7 bases line up with TRBD1. The CDR3 runs to 13 residues. CDR1 and CDR2 from the germline V gene are LNHDA and SQIVND (reference sequence). With 4 bases clipped from V and 1 base from J, the junction kept 1 base outside the gene matches.

The chain combines TRBV6-6 with TRBJ2-7; 11 bases align to TRBD2. V dropped 5 bases and J dropped 0; count of bases not matched to a gene: 6. The CDR3 consists of 16 residues. Germline V CDR1 and CDR2: MNHNY, SVGAGI (reference sequence). The CDR3 protein is CASSQGLAAVSYEQYF. In DNA form, the CDR3 reads TGTGCCAGCAGTCAGGGACTAGCGGCGGTCTCCTACGAGCAGTACTTC.

The chain joins TRBV10-3 to TRBJ2-7; 7 bases match TRBD2. From germline, CDR1 is ENHRY and CDR2 SYGVKD. The CDR3 loop spans 13 amino acids. V lost 2 bases to trimming and J lost 7 bases; unmatched junction nucleotides: 5. The CDR3 DNA is TGTGCCATCAGTGAGCGGGAGGCCAGGGAGCAGTACTTC. Translating it yields CAISEREAREQYF.

The CDR3 reads CASSRGGQGKYNEQFF. The CDR3 DNA is TGTGCCAGCAGCCGGGGCGGGCAGGGGAAGTACAATGAGCAGTTCTTC. The chain employs TRBV5-6 and TRBJ2-1; D may be TRBD1 (6 bases). The CDR3 length is 16 residues. V lost 4 bases, J lost 4 bases, and 18 bases lay in between. The germline gives CDR1 SGHDT, CDR2 YYEEEE.

For the CDR3, the DNA is TGTGCCAGCAGTGGGGGTCCAGGGGAGACCCAGTACTTC. This sequence encodes CASSGGPGETQYF. The chain employs TRBV6-4 and TRBJ2-5; D might be TRBD1 (5 bases). CDR1 is MRHNA, CDR2 SNTAGT, per germline. The V end lost 4 bases, the J end lost 5 bases, and 11 bases lay between the germline ends. CDR3 length equals 13 residues.

This chain uses TRBV28 with TRBJ2-1, with TRBD2 matching 10 bases. The ends lost 8 bases at V and 5 bases at J; junction bases unmatched: 6. From germline, CDR1 is MDHEN and CDR2 SYDVKM. This CDR3 has 14 residues. Here the CDR3 reads CASGSGGPNNEQFF. Here the CDR3 DNA reads TGTGCCAGCGGTAGCGGGGGGCCGAACAATGAGCAGTTCTTC.

The sample holds a few counts of this clone. The V and J genes are TRBV11-2 and TRBJ1-2; the match to TRBD1 covers 7 bases. Germline V CDR1 and CDR2: SGHAT, FQNNGV. Trimming cost V 2 bases and J 3 bases; bases outside gene matches: 3. The CDR3 runs to 14 residues. The CDR3 spells CASSLQGVDYGYTF. CDR3 in DNA: TGTGCCAGCAGCTTACAGGGGGTTGACTATGGCTACACCTTC.

J is TRBJ2-5 and V is TRBV5-1; 11 nucleotides match TRBD2. The germline V gene encodes CDR1 SGHRS and CDR2 YFSETQ. The CDR3 spans 15 residues. J gave up 5 bases and V 3 bases, and 6 bases lay outside the gene matches. This CDR3 is CASSYSLAGAETQYF. DNA for the CDR3: TGCGCCAGCAGCTATTCACTAGCGGGGGCGGAGACCCAGTACTTC.

This clone turned up a few times. The chain uses TRBV2 and TRBJ1-1; possibly TRBD1 for D (6 bases). V was pared by 5 bases and J by 1 base, with 11 bases between. The germline V gene encodes CDR1 SNHLY and CDR2 FYNNEI. The CDR3 contains 14 residues. The CDR3 is CASSQGQGNTEAFF. CDR3 in DNA: TGTGCCAGCAGTCAGGGACAAGGGAACACTGAAGCTTTCTTT.

Turning to this clone: One junction end does not reproduce the germline sequence, and a read error may be involved. The J gene is TRBJ1-2, the V gene TRBV7-9, with TRBD1 identical over 8 bases. Germline V CDR1 and CDR2: SEHNR, FQNEAQ (reference sequence). The CDR3 sequence is 12 residues long. The CDR3 DNA reads TGTTCCAGCAGCTCCAGGGGGCTCGGCTACACCTTC. Translation gives CSSSSRGLGYTF. The entire variable domain, with the rest obtained from reference TRBV7-9 and TRBJ1-2, is as follows: DTGVSQNPRHKITKRGQNVTFRCDPISEHNRLYWYRQTLGQGPEFLTYFQNEAQLEKSRLLSDRFSAERPKGSFSTLEIQRTEQGDSAMYLCSSSSRGLGYTFGSGTRLTVV.

The table lists this clone with a few counts. The V call is TRBV5-1, the J call TRBJ2-7; D possibly corresponds to TRBD1 (6 bases). V lost 3 bases and J lost 0, with 13 bases in between. Germline assignment: CDR1 SGHRS and CDR2 YFSETQ. The CDR3 contains 15 residues. The CDR3 DNA reads as TGCGCCAGCAGCTCCACCAAGACAGGCTCCTACGAGCAGTACTTC. As protein: CASSSTKTGSYEQYF.

J is TRBJ1-1 and V is TRBV5-1, with 11 bases lining up with TRBD1. Looked up from germline, CDR1 is SGHRS and CDR2 is YFSETQ. The CDR3 sequence is 16 residues long. Trimming took 1 base from V and 1 from J; bases not matched to a gene: 3. The CDR3 protein is CASSLRTGGSNTEAFF. In DNA form, the CDR3 reads TGCGCCAGCAGCTTGCGGACAGGGGGCTCGAACACTGAAGCTTTCTTT.

This clone came up a few times. This CDR3 is CASSEDRGEAQPQHF. CDR3 coding DNA: TGTGCCAGCAGTGAAGACAGGGGTGAAGCTCAGCCCCAGCATTTT. This sequence joins TRBV2 and TRBJ1-5; 7 positions agree with TRBD1. This CDR3 has 15 amino acids. The junction had 6 bases not matched to a gene; V was cut back by 1 base and J by 6 bases. Germline V CDR1 and CDR2: SNHLY, FYNNEI.

Comment on this clone: The sample holds other DNA sequences that translate to the same CDR3. The chain uses TRBV25-1 and TRBJ1-6, with unresolved D. CDR3 size: 15 residues. Trimming stripped 5 bases from V and 9 bases from J, with 17 bases between. Per the germline V gene, CDR1 is MGHDK and CDR2 is SYGVNS. In DNA, the CDR3 is TGTGCCAGCAGTCAAGGGAGGGTTGAAGGTTCACCCCTCCACTTT. Its protein is CASSQGRVEGSPLHF.

The sample holds a few counts of this clone. The V call is TRBV28, the J call TRBJ1-5; possibly TRBD1 for D (5 bases). This CDR3 contains 15 residues. Germline V gene data show CDR1 as MDHEN and CDR2 as SYDVKM. The germline V and J ends were trimmed by 4 bases and 2 bases, with 12 bases remaining between them. CDR3 in DNA: TGTGCCAGCAGTTCCCACACGGGGGGCAATCAGCCCCAGCATTTT. Protein product: CASSSHTGGNQPQHF.

The V gene is TRBV11-3, the J gene TRBJ2-7; 10 nucleotides align to TRBD1. CDR3 size: 13 residues. Germline V gene data show CDR1 as SGHNT and CDR2 as YENEEA. J was trimmed by 5 bases and V by 4 bases; bases with no gene match: 2. The CDR3 region is CASSYGTGDEQYF. CDR3 coding DNA: TGTGCCAGCAGCTATGGGACAGGGGACGAGCAGTACTTC. Complete variable domain (other parts from reference TRBV11-3 and TRBJ2-7): EAGVVQSPRYKIIEKKQPVAFWCNPISGHNTLYWYLQNLGQGPELLIRYENEEAVDDSQLPKDRFSAERLKGVDSTLKIQPAELGDSAVYLCASSYGTGDEQYFGPGTRLTVT.

This sequence joins TRBV2 and TRBJ2-2; perhaps TRBD1 as D (5 bases). The CDR3 contains 15 residues. The V gene's germline CDR1 is SNHLY and CDR2 FYNNEI. Trimming took off 3 bases at V and 4 bases at J, with 12 bases between the two ends. DNA for the CDR3: TGTGCCAGCAGTGAGGGCAGGGTGGGCACCGGGGAGCTGTTTTTT. Encoded protein: CASSEGRVGTGELFF. Using reference TRBV2 and TRBJ2-2 for the parts outside the CDR3, the full variable domain is EPEVTQTPSHQVTQMGQEVILRCVPISNHLYFYWYRQILGQKVEFLVSFYNNEISEKSEIFDDQFSVERPDGSNFTLKIRSTKLEDSAMYFCASSEGRVGTGELFFGEGSRLTVL.